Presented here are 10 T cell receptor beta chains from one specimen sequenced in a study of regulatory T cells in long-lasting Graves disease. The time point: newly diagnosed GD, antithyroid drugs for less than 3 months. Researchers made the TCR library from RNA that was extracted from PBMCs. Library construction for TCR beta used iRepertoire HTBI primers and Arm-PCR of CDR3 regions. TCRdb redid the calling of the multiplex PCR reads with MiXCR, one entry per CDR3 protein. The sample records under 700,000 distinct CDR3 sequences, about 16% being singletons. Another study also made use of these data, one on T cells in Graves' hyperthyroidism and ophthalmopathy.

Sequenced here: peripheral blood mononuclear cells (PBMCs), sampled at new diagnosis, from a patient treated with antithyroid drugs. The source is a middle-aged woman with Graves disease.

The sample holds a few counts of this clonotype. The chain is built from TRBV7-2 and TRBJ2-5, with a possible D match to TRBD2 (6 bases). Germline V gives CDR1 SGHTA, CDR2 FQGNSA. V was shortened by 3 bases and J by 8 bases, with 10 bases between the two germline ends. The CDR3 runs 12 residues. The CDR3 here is CASSLEGRTQYF. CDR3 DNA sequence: TGTGCCAGCAGCTTGGAGGGGCGAACCCAGTACTTC.

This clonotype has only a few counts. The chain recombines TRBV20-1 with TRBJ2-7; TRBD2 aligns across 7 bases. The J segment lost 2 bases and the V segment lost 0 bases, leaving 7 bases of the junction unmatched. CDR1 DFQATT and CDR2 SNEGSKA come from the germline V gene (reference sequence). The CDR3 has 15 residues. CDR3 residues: CSAREPSGPPYEQYF. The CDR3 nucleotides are TGCAGTGCTAGAGAGCCTAGCGGTCCACCCTACGAGCAGTACTTC.

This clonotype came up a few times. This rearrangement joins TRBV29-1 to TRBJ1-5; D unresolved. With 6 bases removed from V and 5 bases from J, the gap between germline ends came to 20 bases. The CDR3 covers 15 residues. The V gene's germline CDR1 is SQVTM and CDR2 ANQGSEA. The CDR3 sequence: CSVHRWAAFDQPQHF. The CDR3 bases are TGCAGCGTCCATAGATGGGCAGCTTTTGATCAGCCCCAGCATTTT.

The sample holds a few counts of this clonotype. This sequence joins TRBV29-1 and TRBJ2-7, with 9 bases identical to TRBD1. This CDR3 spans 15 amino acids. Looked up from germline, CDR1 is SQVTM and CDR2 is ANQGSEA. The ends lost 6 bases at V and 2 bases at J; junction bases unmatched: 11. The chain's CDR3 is CSVPIAGTGPYEQYF. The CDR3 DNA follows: TGCAGCGTCCCCATAGCCGGGACAGGGCCCTACGAGCAGTACTTC.

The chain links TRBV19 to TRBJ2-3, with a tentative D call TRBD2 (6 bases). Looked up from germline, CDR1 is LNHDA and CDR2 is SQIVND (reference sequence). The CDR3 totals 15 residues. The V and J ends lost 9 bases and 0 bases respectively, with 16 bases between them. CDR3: CASRDRGASTDTQYF. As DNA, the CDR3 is TGTGCCAGCCGAGATCGCGGGGCTAGCACAGATACGCAGTATTTT.

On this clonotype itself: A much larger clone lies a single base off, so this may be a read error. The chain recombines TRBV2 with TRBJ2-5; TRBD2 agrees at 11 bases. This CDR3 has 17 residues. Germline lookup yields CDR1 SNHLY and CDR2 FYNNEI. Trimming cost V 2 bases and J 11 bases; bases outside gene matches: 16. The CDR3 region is CASSESPSGGQYNEQYF. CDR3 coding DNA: TGTGCCAGCAGTGAATCTCCTAGCGGGGGGCAATACAATGAGCAGTACTTC.

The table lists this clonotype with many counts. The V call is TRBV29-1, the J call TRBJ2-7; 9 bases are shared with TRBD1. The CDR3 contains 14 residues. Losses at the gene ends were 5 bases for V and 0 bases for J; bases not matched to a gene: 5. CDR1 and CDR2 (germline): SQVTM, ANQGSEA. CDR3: CSVHLTGGSYEQYF. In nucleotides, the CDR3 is TGCAGCGTTCATTTGACAGGGGGCTCCTACGAGCAGTACTTC.

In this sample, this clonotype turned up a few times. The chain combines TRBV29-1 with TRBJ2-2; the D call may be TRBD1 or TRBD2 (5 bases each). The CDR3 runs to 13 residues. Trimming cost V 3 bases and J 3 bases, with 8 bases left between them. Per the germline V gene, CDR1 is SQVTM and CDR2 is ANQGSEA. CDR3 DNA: TGCAGCGTTGAGAGGGGTTACACCGGGGAGCTGTTTTTT. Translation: CSVERGYTGELFF.

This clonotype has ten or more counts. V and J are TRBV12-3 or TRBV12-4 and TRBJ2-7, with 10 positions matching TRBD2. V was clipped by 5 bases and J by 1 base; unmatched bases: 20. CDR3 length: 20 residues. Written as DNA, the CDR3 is TGTGCCAGCAGTCTAGGTTCACTAGCGGGGTCTTTTAGGCCATCCTACGAGCAGTACTTC. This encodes CASSLGSLAGSFRPSYEQYF.

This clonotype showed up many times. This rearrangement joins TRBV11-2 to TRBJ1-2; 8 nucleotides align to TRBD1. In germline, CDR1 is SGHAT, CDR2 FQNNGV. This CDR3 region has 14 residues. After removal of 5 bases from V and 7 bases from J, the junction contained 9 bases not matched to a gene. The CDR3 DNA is TGTGCCAGCAGCAACTACCAGGACAGGGTTGGCTACACCTTC. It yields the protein CASSNYQDRVGYTF. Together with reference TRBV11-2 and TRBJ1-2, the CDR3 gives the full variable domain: EAGVAQSPRYKIIEKRQSVAFWCNPISGHATLYWYQQILGQGPKLLIQFQNNGVVDDSQLPKDRFSAERLKGVDSTLKIQPAKLEDSAVYLCASSNYQDRVGYTFGSGTRLTVV.